A selection of T cell receptor beta chains follows, all from one sample in a study of shared clonotypes between healthy human individuals. The table came from immunoSEQ multiplex PCR; TCRdb's copy has only in-frame clones and leaves some out. The sample holds 2,100,000 or so clones, almost 96% seen once. Sequenced sample: naive CD4+ T cells sorted from blood. The receptors stem from a man younger than 35 in good health. CDR3s include the opening cysteine and the closing phenylalanine or tryptophan. The D gene is left open where the match is weak. Expanded clones are given a class, and other clones once, few, many or no size at all.

d_gene	abundance	j_gene	v_gene	CDR3nt	CDR3aa
.	.	TRBJ2-5	TRBV12-5	TGTGCTAGTGGTTTGCGCGGGACGGAGACCCAGTACTTC	CASGLRGTETQYF
TRBD2	.	TRBJ2-5	TRBV10-3	TGTGCCATCAGTGAGTCCGTGCTGGGCGGGAGAGGGGAGACCCAGTACTTC	CAISESVLGGRGETQYF
.	.	TRBJ2-2	TRBV4-1	TGCGCCAGCAGCCAAGATCAGGGCGCAACCGGGGAGCTGTTTTTT	CASSQDQGATGELFF
TRBD2	.	TRBJ2-7	TRBV27	TGTGCCAGCACGTCACTAGCGGGAGGTTCCTACGAGCAGTACTTC	CASTSLAGGSYEQYF
.	once	TRBJ2-5	TRBV7-8	TGTGCCAGCAGCCAGGTCGGGCAGGACCAGTACTTC	CASSQVGQDQYF
.	.	TRBJ2-7	TRBV18	TGTGCCAGCTCAACCGGGACTGGTTACGAGCAGTACTTC	CASSTGTGYEQYF
.	.	TRBJ1-2	TRBV19	TGTGCCAGTAGTATAGAGCAGGGAGTGGATGGCTACACCTTC	CASSIEQGVDGYTF
.	.	TRBJ1-4	TRBV28	TGTGCCAGCAGCACCCACGGCAGTCAAGAAAAACTGTTTTTT	CASSTHGSQEKLFF
TRBD1	.	TRBJ1-1	TRBV7-9	TGTGCCAGCAGCTTAAGACAGGGAATGAACACTGAAGCTTTCTTT	CASSLRQGMNTEAFF
.	.	TRBJ2-7	TRBV6-1	TGTGCCAGCAGTGGAGGCGGTTCCTTTTACTACGAGCAGTACTTC	CASSGGGSFYYEQYF
TRBD1	.	TRBJ1-6	TRBV6-5	TGTGCCAGCAGTTACGACACAGGGGGCAATTCACCCCTCCACTTT	CASSYDTGGNSPLHF
.	.	TRBJ1-3	TRBV11-2	TGTGCCAGCAGCTTAGGAGGCGTCCTCGGAAACACCATATATTTT	CASSLGGVLGNTIYF
.	.	TRBJ1-6	TRBV4-1	TGCGCCAGCAGCCAAGAGGGTGTTGGTTCACCCCTCCACTTT	CASSQEGVGSPLHF
.	.	TRBJ2-2	TRBV7-2	TGTGCCAGCAGCTTAGCCAGGGCCCACACCGGGGAGCTGTTTTTT	CASSLARAHTGELFF
.	once	TRBJ2-1	TRBV5-1	TGCGCCAGCAGCTTAGAAATTGAGCAGTTCTTC	CASSLEIEQFF
TRBD1	.	TRBJ2-7	TRBV7-2	TGTGCCAGCAGCTTGGACAGGGGGGCCTACGAGCAGTACTTC	CASSLDRGAYEQYF
TRBD2	.	TRBJ2-5	TRBV27	TGTGCCAGCACGACTAGCGGGAGCTCCGGGGAGACCCAGTACTTC	CASTTSGSSGETQYF
.	.	TRBJ2-7	TRBV18	TGTGCCAGCTCACCAATGGCAGTTGCCCTAAGCTCCTACGAGCAGTACTTC	CASSPMAVALSSYEQYF
.	.	TRBJ1-2	TRBV25-1	TGTGCCAGCAGTGGGACGGTTACTAACTATGGCTACACCTTC	CASSGTVTNYGYTF
.	.	TRBJ2-5	TRBV10-3	TGTGCCATCAGTGAAGTGAGGGGGGAGACCCAGTACTTC	CAISEVRGETQYF
TRBD1	.	TRBJ1-4	TRBV6-5	TGTGCCGGCAGACTCGCCGGGACAGGGAATGAAAAACTGTTTTTT	CAGRLAGTGNEKLFF
TRBD1	.	TRBJ1-2	TRBV28	TGTGCCAGCACCGTCCCGGGACAGGGGTTGAACTATGGCTACACCTTC	CASTVPGQGLNYGYTF
.	.	TRBJ2-7	TRBV6-6	TGTGCCAGCAGGGCAGGGATCGAGCAGTACTTC	CASRAGIEQYF
TRBD2	.	TRBJ2-2	TRBV28	TGTGCCAGCAGTGGAAGCGGGAAGGGCACCGGGGAGCTGTTTTTT	CASSGSGKGTGELFF
.	.	TRBJ1-6	TRBV10-3	TGTGCCATCAGTGTTTCAGGGGAGGGGGGGATTTCACCCCTCCACTTT	CAISVSGEGGISPLHF
.	.	TRBJ2-7	TRBV28	TGTGCCAGCAGTACCTACCAACAAGCGAGCGAGCAGTACTTC	CASSTYQQASEQYF
.	once	TRBJ2-5	TRBV28	TGTGCCAGCAGTTTCCTAGCAGCAGGGAACCAAGAGACCCAGTACTTC	CASSFLAAGNQETQYF
TRBD1	.	TRBJ1-2	TRBV2	TGTGCCAGCAAAGGGACAGGAGCTAACTATGGCTACACCTTC	CASKGTGANYGYTF
.	.	TRBJ1-4	TRBV6-1	TGTGCCAGCGCTTTCTCGAGCACAACTAATGAAAAACTGTTTTTT	CASAFSSTTNEKLFF
.	.	TRBJ1-1	TRBV28	TGTGCCAGCAGTTTCCGGCGGGACACTGAAGCTTTCTTT	CASSFRRDTEAFF